The 30 T cell receptor beta chains below were found in one sample sequenced in a study of T cells in Graves' hyperthyroidism and ophthalmopathy. RNA transcripts yielded amplified TCR beta CDR3 regions. With the HTBI primer set, the TCR CDR3 went through a first round of RT-PCR. TCRdb processed the multiplex PCR reads anew with MiXCR; each CDR3 protein has one entry. The repertoire consists of 550,000 to 600,000 distinct CDR3 sequences, with approximately 15% occurring once and the leading ten covering 15% to 20%. The sample consisted of blood. The receptors derive from a young woman with Graves' hyperthyroidism.

This clonotype was picked up many times. The chain employs TRBV7-2 and TRBJ1-5; D is undetermined. The germline V and J ends were trimmed by 2 bases and 7 bases, with 9 bases remaining between them. Germline CDR1 and CDR2: SGHTA and FQGNSA. This CDR3 contains 13 residues. In DNA, the CDR3 is TGTGCCAGCAGCTTAAGAAGGGAACAGCCCCAGCATTTT. It specifies CASSLRREQPQHF.

This clonotype was found a few times. The genes are TRBV20-1 and TRBJ1-6; TRBD1 matches 8 bases. The CDR3 covers 17 residues. V gave up 0 bases and J gave up 7 bases; unmatched junction bases: 11. Germline loops: CDR1 DFQATT, CDR2 SNEGSKA (reference sequence). CDR3 DNA sequence: TGCAGTGCTAGAGATTTCGGCAGGGGGCTTTCCAATTCACCCCTCCACTTT. Protein sequence: CSARDFGRGLSNSPLHF.

There are a few counts of this clonotype. The chain links TRBV25-1 to TRBJ2-7; the match to TRBD1 covers 12 bases. The CDR3 is 16 amino acids. The junction had 14 bases not matched to a gene; V was cut back by 10 bases and J by 4 bases. Germline-derived CDR1 and CDR2 are MGHDK and SYGVNS. The CDR3 DNA follows: TGTGCCACCACCTCCACCATGGGACAGGGGGCATACGAGCAGTACTTC. Protein sequence: CATTSTMGQGAYEQYF.

This clonotype was counted only a few times. This CDR3 is CASSQDRMEPQHF. The DNA of the CDR3 is TGCGCCAGCAGCCAAGACAGGATGGAGCCCCAGCATTTT. J is TRBJ1-5 and V is TRBV4-3; D unclear. Trimming took off 0 bases at V and 8 bases at J, with 8 bases between the two ends. The CDR3 spans 13 residues. Germline V CDR1 and CDR2: LGHNA, YSLEER.

This clonotype was detected a few times. V and J are TRBV6-1 and TRBJ2-3, with 15 positions matching TRBD2. This CDR3 has 14 amino acids. CDR1 is MNHNS and CDR2 is SASEGT in the germline V gene. V lost 6 bases to trimming and J lost 6 bases; unmatched junction nucleotides: 1. In nucleotides, the CDR3 is TGTGCCAGCAGGGGGACTAGCGGGAGGGATACGCAGTATTTT. Its protein product is CASRGTSGRDTQYF.

The CDR3 protein is CASSLQQGRRETQYF. CDR3 DNA: TGTGCCAGCAGTTTACAACAGGGGAGGAGGGAGACCCAGTACTTC. This chain uses TRBV12-3 or TRBV12-4 with TRBJ2-5, with D possibly matching TRBD1 (7 bases). V was shortened by 2 bases and J by 5 bases, with 15 bases between the two germline ends. The CDR3 has 15 residues.

This clonotype was observed a handful of times. The V and J genes are TRBV4-1 and TRBJ1-3; 8 nucleotides line up with TRBD1. V was clipped by 4 bases and J by 0 bases; unmatched bases: 5. This CDR3 spans 16 amino acids. Germline V gene data show CDR1 as MGHRA and CDR2 as YSYEKL. In DNA, the CDR3 is TGCGCCAGCAGCCCGGGACAGGCCCACTCTGGAAACACCATATATTTT. Amino acids: CASSPGQAHSGNTIYF.

This chain uses TRBV5-1 with TRBJ1-4; 9 bases line up with TRBD1. The CDR3 contains 15 residues. V shed 3 bases and J 7 bases; nucleotides not matched to a gene: 7. Germline loops: CDR1 SGHRS, CDR2 YFSETQ. The CDR3 here is CASSSEGQGGEKLFF. The CDR3, as DNA: TGCGCCAGCAGCTCTGAGGGACAGGGCGGTGAAAAACTGTTTTTT.

Ten or more counts support this clonotype. The chain combines TRBV12-3 or TRBV12-4 with TRBJ2-3; no firm D call. V was pared by 6 bases and J by 2 bases, with 12 bases between. The CDR3 is made up of 14 amino acids. DNA for the CDR3: TGTGCCAGCAGGGTCGCCCGACCCACAGATACGCAGTATTTT. Amino acid sequence: CASRVARPTDTQYF.

In its sample, this clonotype was seen a few times. V and J are TRBV11-3 and TRBJ2-1, with TRBD2 as a possible D gene (6 bases). V lost 5 bases and J 2 bases, leaving 13 bases between the germline ends. Looked up from germline, CDR1 is SGHNT and CDR2 is YENEEA. The length of the CDR3 is 15 residues. Here the CDR3 reads CASSGTAVTYNEQFF. In DNA, the CDR3 is TGTGCCAGCAGCGGGACTGCCGTCACCTACAATGAGCAGTTCTTC.

J is TRBJ2-3 and V is TRBV5-1; the D is unclear. The CDR3 runs to 15 residues. V lost 4 bases and J 0 bases, leaving 12 bases between the germline ends. Germline assignment: CDR1 SGHRS and CDR2 YFSETQ. The CDR3 coding sequence is TGCGCCAGCAGCCAGATGGACCGTAGCACAGATACGCAGTATTTT. This codes for CASSQMDRSTDTQYF. Filled out from reference TRBV5-1 and TRBJ2-3, the complete variable domain reads KAGVTQTPRYLIKTRGQQVTLSCSPISGHRSVSWYQQTPGQGLQFLFEYFSETQRNKGNFPGRFSGRQFSNSRSEMNVSTLELGDSALYLCASSQMDRSTDTQYFGPGTRLTVL.

This clonotype was counted ten times or more. The gene calls are TRBV2 and TRBJ2-3; TRBD1 matches at 9 bases. The germline gives CDR1 SNHLY, CDR2 FYNNEI. Trimming took 6 bases from V and 6 from J; bases not matched to a gene: 7. There are 14 residues in the CDR3. CDR3 sequence reads: CASSPGTGRDTQYF. In DNA, the CDR3 is TGTGCCAGCAGCCCCGGGACAGGGAGGGATACGCAGTATTTT.

This clonotype has only a few counts. The chain links TRBV4-3 to TRBJ1-2; TRBD1 matches 7 bases. V lost 3 bases and J lost 8; bases outside the gene matches: 9. CDR3 size: 14 residues. Germline V gives CDR1 LGHNA, CDR2 YSLEER. The CDR3 here is CASSHDTGEWGYTF. The DNA of the CDR3 is TGCGCCAGCAGCCATGATACAGGGGAGTGGGGCTACACCTTC.

The CDR3 DNA reads TGTGCCAGAAGCCCCCAGGGGGCATCTGAGCAGTTCTTC. Protein product: CARSPQGASEQFF. The V call is TRBV7-3, the J call TRBJ2-1, with 8 positions matching TRBD1. This CDR3 comprises 13 residues. The J segment lost 9 bases and the V segment lost 9 bases, leaving 10 bases of the junction unmatched. CDR1 SGHTA and CDR2 FQGTGA come from the germline V gene. Using reference TRBV7-3 and TRBJ2-1 for the parts outside the CDR3, the full variable domain is GAGVSQTPSNKVTEKGKYVELRCDPISGHTALYWYRQSLGQGPEFLIYFQGTGAADDSGLPNDRFFAVRPEGSVSTLKIQRTERGDSAVYLCARSPQGASEQFFGPGTRLTVL.

This clonotype was seen many times. The V call is TRBV11-2, the J call TRBJ2-7, with 11 bases identical to TRBD1. Trimming took 0 bases from V and 2 from J; bases not matched to a gene: 9. The CDR3 runs to 18 residues. CDR1 is SGHAT, CDR2 FQNNGV, per germline. As DNA, the CDR3 is TGTGCCAGCAGCTTAGATACATTACCGGGACAGGGGGCCTACGAGCAGTACTTC. Amino acids: CASSLDTLPGQGAYEQYF.

V usage is TRBV9 and J usage is TRBJ2-3; D call uncertain. The CDR3 spans 14 residues. Germline CDR1 is SGDLS and CDR2 is YYNGEE. Trimming took off 0 bases at V and 1 base at J, with 6 bases between the two ends. The CDR3 loop reads CASSVEAGTDTQYF. CDR3 DNA sequence: TGTGCCAGCAGCGTAGAAGCAGGCACAGATACGCAGTATTTT.

This clonotype occurred a few times. The chain combines TRBV12-3 or TRBV12-4 with TRBJ2-3, with 10 bases that match TRBD2. The V and J ends lost 3 bases and 2 bases, in that order; junction bases with no gene match: 5. CDR3 size: 16 residues. DNA for the CDR3: TGTGCCAGCAGTTTTTCTAGCGGGAGACCCACAGATACGCAGTATTTT. Its translation: CASSFSSGRPTDTQYF.

The rearrangement joins TRBV19 to TRBJ2-3; D is unresolved. Trimming left V 4 bases short and J 7 bases short, with 9 bases between. Germline CDR1 is LNHDA and CDR2 is SQIVND (reference sequence). The CDR3 has 12 amino acids. Here the CDR3 reads CASSTQRNTQYF. In DNA form, the CDR3 reads TGTGCCAGTAGTACACAGAGAAATACGCAGTATTTT.

Remarks on this clonotype: This may stem from a read error, because a much larger clone lies one nucleotide away. CDR3 region: CASGLEGIYGYTF. CDR3 DNA: TGTGCCAGCGGCTTAGAAGGCATCTATGGCTACACCTTC. The chain couples TRBV11-2 to TRBJ1-2, with no clear D. In germline, CDR1 is SGHAT, CDR2 FQNNGV. The CDR3 sequence is 13 residues long.

This sequence joins TRBV4-1 and TRBJ2-4; weak D call: TRBD1 (8 bases). The CDR3 extends over 17 amino acids. Germline V gives CDR1 MGHRA, CDR2 YSYEKL. V dropped 0 bases and J dropped 7 bases, with 19 bases sitting between them. CDR3 loop: CASSQDPNRGGSNIQYF. The CDR3 DNA is TGCGCCAGCAGCCAAGACCCCAACAGGGGGGGATCCAACATTCAGTACTTC.

This clonotype was picked up many times. The chain couples TRBV20-1 to TRBJ1-2; 7 nucleotides line up with TRBD1. CDR3 length: 15 amino acids. Germline V gene lookup returns CDR1 DFQATT and CDR2 SNEGSKA (reference sequence). Trimming cost V 3 bases and J 0 bases; bases outside gene matches: 7. The CDR3 here is CSARDPGQANYGYTF. The CDR3 coding sequence is TGCAGTGCTAGGGACCCCGGACAGGCTAACTATGGCTACACCTTC.

In this sample, this clonotype turned up many times. V is TRBV5-1 and J is TRBJ2-3, with D uncertain. With 4 bases removed from V and 4 bases from J, the gap between germline ends came to 7 bases. Germline V gene sequence: CDR1 SGHRS, CDR2 YFSETQ. The CDR3 is made up of 12 amino acids. The CDR3 reads CASSVPPDTQYF. CDR3 DNA sequence: TGCGCCAGCAGCGTCCCTCCAGATACGCAGTATTTT.

This chain connects TRBV5-1 to TRBJ2-5; D not resolved. Germline values: CDR1 SGHRS, CDR2 YFSETQ. The V end was cut by 4 bases, the J end by 5 bases, with 15 bases between. This CDR3 has 14 residues. The CDR3 spells CASSPARGGETQYF. The CDR3 coding sequence is TGCGCCAGCAGCCCGGCGAGAGGTGGGGAGACCCAGTACTTC.

This clonotype has a count of ten or more. The gene calls are TRBV12-3 or TRBV12-4 and TRBJ2-1, with 13 bases aligning to TRBD2. J was trimmed by 8 bases and V by 7 bases; bases with no gene match: 5. This CDR3 has 14 amino acids. Here the CDR3 reads CASNGLAGVHEQFF. The CDR3 region has the DNA TGTGCCAGCAATGGACTAGCGGGAGTTCATGAGCAGTTCTTC.

This clonotype was recorded at least ten times. The chain carries TRBV7-9 and TRBJ2-7; TRBD1 matches 10 bases. The V gene end was trimmed by 5 bases and the J gene end by 0 bases; junction bases not matched to a gene: 7. From germline, CDR1 is SEHNR and CDR2 FQNEAQ (reference sequence). The CDR3 spans 16 residues. CDR3 sequence reads: CASSPGQGESSYEQYF. The CDR3 bases are TGTGCCAGCAGCCCTGGACAGGGGGAGAGCTCCTACGAGCAGTACTTC.

This clonotype came up many times. This rearrangement joins TRBV20-1 to TRBJ1-1, with TRBD1 matching 10 bases. Trimming removed 0 bases from V and 1 base from J; junction bases left unmatched: 8. Germline V lookup: CDR1 DFQATT, CDR2 SNEGSKA (reference sequence). The CDR3 is made up of 17 amino acids. DNA for the CDR3: TGCAGTGCTAGAGAATATCGGACAGGGGGGCCGAACACTGAAGCTTTCTTT. It encodes CSAREYRTGGPNTEAFF.

This clonotype has a count of ten or more. The chain links TRBV6-5 to TRBJ1-1, with D possibly matching TRBD1 (5 bases). V lost 0 bases and J lost 3, with 23 bases in between. This CDR3 is built from 19 residues. CDR1 MNHEY and CDR2 SVGAGI come from the germline V gene. This CDR3 reads CASSYSSPLTRDGDTEAFF. As DNA, the CDR3 is TGTGCCAGCAGTTACTCGTCCCCATTAACCAGGGATGGAGACACTGAAGCTTTCTTT.

The gene calls are TRBV7-2 and TRBJ2-2; D is uncertain. With 7 bases removed from V and 7 bases from J, the gap between germline ends came to 16 bases. CDR3 length: 14 amino acids. CDR1 is SGHTA, CDR2 FQGNSA, per germline. CDR3 protein: CASNVNAVGGELFF. CDR3 coding DNA: TGTGCCAGCAACGTTAACGCGGTTGGCGGGGAGCTGTTTTTT.

This clonotype was detected a few times. The chain recombines TRBV30 with TRBJ1-3; the D is unclear. The germline gives CDR1 GTSNPN, CDR2 SVGIG (reference sequence). Trimming cost V 4 bases and J 0 bases, with 10 bases left between them. The CDR3 spans 14 residues. CDR3 nucleotides: TGTGCCTGGAAGTACGGCTACTCTGGAAACACCATATATTTT. Protein sequence: CAWKYGYSGNTIYF.

This clonotype was seen a handful of times. The chain carries TRBV30 and TRBJ1-1; no reliable D call. The germline gives CDR1 GTSNPN, CDR2 SVGIG (reference sequence). The length of the CDR3 is 15 residues. Trimming removed 1 base from V and 1 base from J, with 13 bases in between. CDR3 loop: CAWSEEDGWNTEAFF. In DNA form, the CDR3 reads TGTGCCTGGAGTGAAGAGGACGGATGGAACACTGAAGCTTTCTTT.